These 2 T cell receptor beta chains came from one sample sequenced in a study of control samples from healthy donors and cancer patients. The data were produced by immunoSEQ multiplex PCR, yet TCRdb's version contains in-frame clones alone and is incomplete. The data hold approximately 170,000 clones, with more than 90% observed a single time. The sequenced sample consisted of blood. The origin of the receptors is a young man in good health.

The rearrangement uses TRBV5-1 and TRBJ1-1; weak D call: TRBD1 (5 bases). V dropped 2 bases and J dropped 1 base, with 9 bases sitting between them. This CDR3 is built from 14 residues. Germline lookup yields CDR1 SGHRS and CDR2 YFSETQ. The CDR3 here is CASSFYGTNTEAFF. The CDR3 nucleotides are TGCGCCAGCAGCTTTTACGGGACGAACACTGAAGCTTTCTTT.

The CDR3 protein is CAGLRDLAGGTDTQYF. The CDR3 DNA is TGTGCCGGGCTCAGAGACCTAGCGGGCGGAACAGATACGCAGTATTTT. The V and J genes are TRBV7-9 and TRBJ2-3, with 8 bases matching TRBD2. This CDR3 region has 16 residues. Looked up from germline, CDR1 is SEHNR and CDR2 is FQNEAQ (reference sequence). Trimming cost V 11 bases and J 3 bases; bases outside gene matches: 16. The full variable domain, in which reference TRBV7-9 and TRBJ2-3 provide the parts outside the CDR3, is DTGVSQNPRHKITKRGQNVTFRCDPISEHNRLYWYRQTLGQGPEFLTYFQNEAQLEKSRLLSDRFSAERPKGSFSTLEIQRTEQGDSAMYLCAGLRDLAGGTDTQYFGPGTRLTVL.